This note documents a single T cell receptor beta chain sequence. The antigen is undetermined. The data belong to a study of beta chain features in type 1 diabetes. Sorting gave populations that all exceeded 95% purity. Expressed TCRB transcripts were sequenced because the entire RNA isolate underwent reverse transcription. Sequenced by immunoSEQ multiplex PCR; TCRdb stores in-frame clones only, minus some. In the table there are 250,000 to 300,000 clones, under 8.5% of which are singletons. Study-level findings and limits: Type 1 diabetes patients had fewer VDJ junction insertions and more deletions. All four CD4+ subsets of Type 1 diabetes patients contained TCRB CDR3s that were moderately but significantly shorter.

The CDR3 extends over 14 amino acids. Trimming cost V 3 bases and J 3 bases, with 10 bases left between them. Germline CDR1 SGHNT, CDR2 YYREEE (reference sequence). The sequencing input was central memory CD4+ T cells from blood. The source is a woman between 18 and 30 years old in good health. The V gene is TRBV5-4, the J gene TRBJ2-1; the D is unclear. The CDR3 sequence: CASSYTGNYNEQFF. The CDR3 coding sequence is TGTGCCAGCAGCTATACGGGTAACTACAATGAGCAGTTCTTC.